A selection of T cell receptor beta chains follows, all from one sample in a study of sequential checkpoint blockade in melanoma. TCRdb keeps only in-frame clones here, not all; method: immunoSEQ multiplex PCR. There are some 19,000 clones in the sample; over 70% occur only once, and about 40% lies in the top ten. The sample consisted of CD8+ T cells sorted from blood (inferred from file names), taken from a patient given nivolumab and ipilimumab in sequence. The receptors come from a human donor with melanoma. Each CDR3 is given with its conserved first and last residue. The D gene is left open where the match is weak. For some rows the clone size is stated as once, few or many, or as a class when expanded; others skip it.

j_call | v_call | d_call | clone_size | cdr3_aa | cdr3_nt
TRBJ1-2 | TRBV7-9 | TRBD1 | NA | CASSPLPRETGNGYTF | TGTGCCAGCAGCCCTTTACCCCGGGAGACAGGGAATGGCTACACCTTC
TRBJ2-5 | TRBV4-1 | TRBD2 | NA | CASSSGLAGGRETQYF | TGCGCCAGCAGCTCAGGACTAGCGGGGGGGCGTGAGACCCAGTACTTC
TRBJ1-1 | TRBV7-9 | NA | few | CASSFSTEAFF | TGTGCCAGCAGCTTCTCCACTGAAGCTTTCTTT
TRBJ1-4 | TRBV2 | TRBD1 | NA | CASSLGWDRGTYNEKLFF | TGTGCCAGCAGTTTGGGTTGGGACAGGGGAACTTATAATGAAAAACTGTTTTTT
TRBJ1-6 | TRBV7-8 | NA | NA | CACSLRPIYQESSYHSPLHF | TGTGCCTGCAGCTTAAGGCCGATTTACCAGGAAAGCTCCTATCATTCACCCCTCCACTTT
TRBJ1-1 | TRBV7-8 | NA | NA | CASSLASVGAGAEAFF | TGTGCCAGCAGCTTAGCGTCGGTGGGGGCCGGGGCTGAAGCTTTCTTT
TRBJ2-3 | TRBV4-2 | TRBD2 | few | CASSLGGRGTDTQYF | TGTGCCAGCAGCCTTGGCGGGAGGGGCACAGATACGCAGTATTTT
TRBJ2-2 | TRBV10-3 | TRBD2 | NA | CASNIAGEGTGELFF | TGTGCCTCGAATATAGCGGGAGAAGGAACCGGGGAGCTGTTTTTT
TRBJ2-1 | TRBV10-1 | TRBD2 | NA | CASSESSQAGGPHNEQFF | TGCGCCAGCAGTGAGTCCTCCCAAGCGGGGGGCCCCCACAATGAGCAGTTCTTC
TRBJ1-5 | TRBV7-8 | TRBD1 | once | CASSLRTGTGNQPQHF | TGTGCCAGCAGCCTCCGGACAGGGACAGGCAATCAGCCCCAGCATTTT
TRBJ1-1 | TRBV5-6 | NA | NA | CASSIGIESFF | TGTGCCAGCAGCATTGGTATAGAAAGCTTCTTT
TRBJ2-6 | TRBV6-5 | NA | NA | CATFGANVLTF | TGTGCCACTTTTGGGGCCAACGTCCTGACTTTC
TRBJ2-7 | TRBV29-1 | NA | NA | CSVVWEGEGEQYF | TGCAGCGTTGTATGGGAGGGGGAGGGGGAGCAGTACTTC
TRBJ2-7 | TRBV29-1 | NA | NA | CSVLVGGYEQYF | TGCAGCGTTCTGGTGGGGGGCTACGAGCAGTACTTC
TRBJ1-4 | TRBV27 | TRBD1 | NA | CATSDRVPNEKLFF | TGTGCCACCTCCGACAGGGTACCTAATGAAAAACTGTTTTTT
TRBJ2-1 | TRBV28 | TRBD2 | NA | CASRTSGRENEQFF | TGTGCCAGCAGGACTAGCGGGAGGGAGAATGAGCAGTTCTTC
TRBJ1-5 | TRBV6-5 | NA | NA | CASQGGGNQPQHF | TGTGCCAGCCAAGGGGGTGGCAATCAGCCCCAGCATTTT
TRBJ2-7 | TRBV13 | TRBD2 | NA | CASSPLAGGPTREQYF | TGTGCCAGCAGCCCTCTGGCGGGGGGACCTACGAGGGAGCAGTACTTC
TRBJ1-4 | TRBV30 | NA | NA | CAWSVAAGANEKLFF | TGTGCCTGGAGTGTAGCGGCAGGGGCTAATGAAAAACTGTTTTTT
TRBJ1-5 | TRBV27 | NA | NA | CASSYRAGSGNQPQHF | TGTGCCAGCAGTTACCGGGCAGGGTCGGGCAATCAGCCCCAGCATTTT
TRBJ2-7 | TRBV5-5 | TRBD2 | NA | CASSLRPGLAASHPYEQYF | TGTGCCAGCAGCCTAAGGCCGGGACTAGCGGCCTCGCACCCCTACGAGCAGTACTTC